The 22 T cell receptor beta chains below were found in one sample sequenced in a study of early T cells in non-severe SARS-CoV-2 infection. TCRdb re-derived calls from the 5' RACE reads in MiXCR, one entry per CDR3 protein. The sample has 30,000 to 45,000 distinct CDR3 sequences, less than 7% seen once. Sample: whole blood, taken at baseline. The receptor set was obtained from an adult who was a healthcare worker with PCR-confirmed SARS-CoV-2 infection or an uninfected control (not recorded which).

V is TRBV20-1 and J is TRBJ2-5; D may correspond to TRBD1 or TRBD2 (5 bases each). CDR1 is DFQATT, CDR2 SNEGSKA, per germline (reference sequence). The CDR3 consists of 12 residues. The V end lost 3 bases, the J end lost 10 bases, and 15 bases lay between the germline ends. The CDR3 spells CSASWGSQGQYF. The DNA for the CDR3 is TGCAGTGCTAGTTGGGGGTCCCAGGGCCAGTACTTC.

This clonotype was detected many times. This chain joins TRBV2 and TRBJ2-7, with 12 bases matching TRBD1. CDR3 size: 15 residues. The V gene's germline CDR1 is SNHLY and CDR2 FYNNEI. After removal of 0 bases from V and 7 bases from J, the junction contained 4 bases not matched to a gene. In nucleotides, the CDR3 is TGTGCCAGCAGTGAAGCGGGGACAGGGGGCGAGGAGCAGTACTTC. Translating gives CASSEAGTGGEEQYF.

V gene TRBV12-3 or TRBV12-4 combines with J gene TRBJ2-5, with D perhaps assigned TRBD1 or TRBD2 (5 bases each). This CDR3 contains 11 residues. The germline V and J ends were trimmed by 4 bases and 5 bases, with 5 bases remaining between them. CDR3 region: CASSWGETQYF. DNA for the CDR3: TGTGCCAGCAGTTGGGGGGAGACCCAGTACTTC.

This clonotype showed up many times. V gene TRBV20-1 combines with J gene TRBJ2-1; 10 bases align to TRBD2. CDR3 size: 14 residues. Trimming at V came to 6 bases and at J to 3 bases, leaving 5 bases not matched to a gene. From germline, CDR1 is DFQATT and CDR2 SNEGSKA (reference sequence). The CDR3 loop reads CSAPLAGSYNEQFF. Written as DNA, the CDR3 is TGCAGTGCCCCACTAGCGGGGAGCTACAATGAGCAGTTCTTC.

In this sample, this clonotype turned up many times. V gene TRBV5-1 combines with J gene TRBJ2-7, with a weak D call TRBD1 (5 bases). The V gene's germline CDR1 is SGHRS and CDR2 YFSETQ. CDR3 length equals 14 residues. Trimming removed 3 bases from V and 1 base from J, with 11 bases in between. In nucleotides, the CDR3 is TGCGCCAGCAGCTCCACAGGAAGTTCCTACGAGCAGTACTTC. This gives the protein CASSSTGSSYEQYF.

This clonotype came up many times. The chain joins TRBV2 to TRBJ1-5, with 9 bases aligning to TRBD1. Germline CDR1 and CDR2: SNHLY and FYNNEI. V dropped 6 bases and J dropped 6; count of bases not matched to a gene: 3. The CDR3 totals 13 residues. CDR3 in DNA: TGTGCCAGCAGGCCACAGGGGGCTCAGCCCCAGCATTTT. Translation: CASRPQGAQPQHF.

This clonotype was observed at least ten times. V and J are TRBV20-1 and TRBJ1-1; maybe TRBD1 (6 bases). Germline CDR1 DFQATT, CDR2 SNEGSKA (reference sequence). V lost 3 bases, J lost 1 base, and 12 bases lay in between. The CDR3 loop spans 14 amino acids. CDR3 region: CSASEGGKNTEAFF. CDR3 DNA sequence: TGCAGTGCTAGCGAGGGGGGAAAGAACACTGAAGCTTTCTTT.

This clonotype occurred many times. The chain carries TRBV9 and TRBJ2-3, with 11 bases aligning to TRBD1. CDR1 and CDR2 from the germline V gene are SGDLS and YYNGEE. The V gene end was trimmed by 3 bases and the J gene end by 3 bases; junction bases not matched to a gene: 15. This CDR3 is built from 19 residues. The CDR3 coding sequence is TGTGCCAGCAGCGCCAGACCTCCAGGGACAGGGGGAAGGACAGATACGCAGTATTTT. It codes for CASSARPPGTGGRTDTQYF.

CDR3: CATSDFGTRGNEQFF. In DNA, the CDR3 is TGTGCCACCAGTGATTTCGGGACTAGGGGCAATGAGCAGTTCTTC. This sequence joins TRBV24-1 and TRBJ2-1; 8 bases map to TRBD2. With V trimmed by 1 base and J by 6 bases, 4 bases remained unmatched. Germline-derived CDR1 and CDR2 are KGHDR and SFDVKD. The CDR3 is made up of 15 amino acids.

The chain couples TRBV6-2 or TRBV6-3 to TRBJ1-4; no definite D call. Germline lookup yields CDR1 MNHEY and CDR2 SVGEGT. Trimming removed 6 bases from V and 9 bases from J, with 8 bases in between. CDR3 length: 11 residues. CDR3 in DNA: TGTGCCAGCAGCCTAGCGAAAAAACTGTTTTTT. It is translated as CASSLAKKLFF.

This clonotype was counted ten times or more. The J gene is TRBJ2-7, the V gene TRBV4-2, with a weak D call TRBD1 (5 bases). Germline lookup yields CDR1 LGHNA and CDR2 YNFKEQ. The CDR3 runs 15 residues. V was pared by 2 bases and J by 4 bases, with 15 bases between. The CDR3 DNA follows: TGTGCCAGCAGCCAATATTTTACAGGTTCGTACGAGCAGTACTTC. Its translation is CASSQYFTGSYEQYF.

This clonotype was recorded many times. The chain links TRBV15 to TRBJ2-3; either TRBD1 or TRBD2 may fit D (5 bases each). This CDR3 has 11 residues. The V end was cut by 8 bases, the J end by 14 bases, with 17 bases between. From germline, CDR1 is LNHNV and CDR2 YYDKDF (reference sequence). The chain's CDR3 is CATGTPHLPYF. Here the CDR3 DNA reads TGTGCCACCGGGACGCCCCATCTTCCGTATTTT.

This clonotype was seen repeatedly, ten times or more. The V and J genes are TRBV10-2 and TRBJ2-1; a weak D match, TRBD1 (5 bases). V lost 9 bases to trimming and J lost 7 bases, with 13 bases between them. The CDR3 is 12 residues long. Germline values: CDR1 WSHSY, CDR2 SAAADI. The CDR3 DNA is TGCGCCAGTCTAGGCTGGACAAATGAGCAGTTCTTC. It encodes CASLGWTNEQFF.

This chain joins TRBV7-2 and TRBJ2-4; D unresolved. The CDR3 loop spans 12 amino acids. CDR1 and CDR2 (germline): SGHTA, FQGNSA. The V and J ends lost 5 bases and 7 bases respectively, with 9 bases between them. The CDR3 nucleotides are TGTGCCAGCAGCCCCCCCGGTAACATTCAGTACTTC. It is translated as CASSPPGNIQYF.

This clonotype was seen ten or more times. The CDR3 reads CASSLDPLTSQPQHF. The CDR3, as DNA: TGCGCCAGCAGCTTGGACCCCTTGACAAGTCAGCCCCAGCATTTT. V usage is TRBV5-1 and J usage is TRBJ1-5; D ambiguous. Germline CDR1 SGHRS, CDR2 YFSETQ. This CDR3 is built from 15 residues. Trimming left V 0 bases short and J 6 bases short, with 13 bases between.

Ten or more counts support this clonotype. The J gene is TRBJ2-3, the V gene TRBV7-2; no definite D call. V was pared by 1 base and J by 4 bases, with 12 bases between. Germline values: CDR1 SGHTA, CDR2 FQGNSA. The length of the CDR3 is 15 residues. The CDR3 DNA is TGTGCCAGCAGCTTAGAGTTCTCGGTTCCAGATACGCAGTATTTT. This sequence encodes CASSLEFSVPDTQYF.

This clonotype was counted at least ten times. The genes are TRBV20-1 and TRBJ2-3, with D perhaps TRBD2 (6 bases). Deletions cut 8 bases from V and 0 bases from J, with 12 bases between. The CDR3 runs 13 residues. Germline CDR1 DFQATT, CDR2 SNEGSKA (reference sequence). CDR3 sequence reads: CSSPGESTDTQYF. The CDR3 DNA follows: TGCAGTTCCCCGGGAGAGAGCACAGATACGCAGTATTTT.

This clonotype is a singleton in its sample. The CDR3 reads CASSLGVSYGYTF. CDR3 in DNA: TGTGCCAGCAGCTTAGGAGTCAGCTATGGCTACACCTTC. The V gene is TRBV7-9, the J gene TRBJ1-2; D ambiguous. The ends were cut back, 1 base at V and 4 bases at J, with 7 bases in the middle. Germline CDR1 and CDR2: SEHNR and FQNEAQ (reference sequence). This CDR3 has 13 amino acids.

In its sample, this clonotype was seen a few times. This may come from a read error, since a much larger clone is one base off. The CDR3 region is CASSQSGQGGWGEQFF. DNA for the CDR3: TGTGCCAGCAGCCAGTCGGGACAGGGAGGTTGGGGTGAGCAGTTCTTC. This sequence joins TRBV3-1 and TRBJ2-1; TRBD1 matches at 9 bases. Germline CDR1 is LGHDT and CDR2 is YNNKEL (reference sequence). The V and J ends lost 3 bases and 9 bases, in that order; junction bases with no gene match: 12. This CDR3 has 16 amino acids.

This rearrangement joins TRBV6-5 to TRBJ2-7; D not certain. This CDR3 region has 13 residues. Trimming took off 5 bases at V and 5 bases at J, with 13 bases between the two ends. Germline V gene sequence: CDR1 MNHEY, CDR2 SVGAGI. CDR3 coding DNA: TGTGCCAGCAGTCGAAATCATAGGGACGAGCAGTACTTC. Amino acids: CASSRNHRDEQYF.

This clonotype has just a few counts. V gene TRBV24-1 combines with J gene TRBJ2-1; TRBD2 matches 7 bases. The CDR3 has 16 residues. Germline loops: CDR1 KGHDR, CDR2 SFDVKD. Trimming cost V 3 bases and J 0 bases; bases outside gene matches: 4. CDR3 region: CATSDGRGSSYNEQFF. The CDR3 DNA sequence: TGTGCCACCAGTGATGGGCGGGGGAGCTCCTACAATGAGCAGTTCTTC.

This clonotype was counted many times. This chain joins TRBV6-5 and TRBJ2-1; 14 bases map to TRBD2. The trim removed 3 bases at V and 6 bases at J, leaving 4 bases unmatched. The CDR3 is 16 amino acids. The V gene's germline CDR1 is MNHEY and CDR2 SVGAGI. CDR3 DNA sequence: TGTGCCAGCAGTTATAGGACTAGCGGGGGGTTCAATGAGCAGTTCTTC. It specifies CASSYRTSGGFNEQFF.